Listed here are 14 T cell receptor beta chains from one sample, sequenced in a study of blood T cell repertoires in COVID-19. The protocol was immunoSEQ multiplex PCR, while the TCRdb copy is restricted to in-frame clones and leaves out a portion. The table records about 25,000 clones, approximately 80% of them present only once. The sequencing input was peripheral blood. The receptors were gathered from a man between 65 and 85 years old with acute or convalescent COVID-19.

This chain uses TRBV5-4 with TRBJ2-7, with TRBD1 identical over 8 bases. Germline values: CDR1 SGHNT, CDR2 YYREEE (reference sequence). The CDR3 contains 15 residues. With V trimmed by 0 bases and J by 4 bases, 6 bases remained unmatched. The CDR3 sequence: CASSLETGGSYEQYF. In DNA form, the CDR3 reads TGTGCCAGCAGCTTGGAAACAGGGGGATCATACGAGCAGTACTTC.

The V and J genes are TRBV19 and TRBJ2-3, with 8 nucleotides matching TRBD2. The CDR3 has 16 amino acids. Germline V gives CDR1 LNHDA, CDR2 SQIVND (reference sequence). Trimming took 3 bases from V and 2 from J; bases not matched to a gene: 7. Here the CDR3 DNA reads TGTGCCAGTAGTATTGGCGCGGGAGGAAACACAGATACGCAGTATTTT. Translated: CASSIGAGGNTDTQYF.

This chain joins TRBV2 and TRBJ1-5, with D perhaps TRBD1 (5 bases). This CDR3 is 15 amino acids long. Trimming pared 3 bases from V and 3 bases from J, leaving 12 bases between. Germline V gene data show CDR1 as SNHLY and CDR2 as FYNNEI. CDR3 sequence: CASSDQDITNQPQHF. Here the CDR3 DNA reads TGTGCCAGCAGTGACCAGGACATTACCAATCAGCCCCAGCATTTT. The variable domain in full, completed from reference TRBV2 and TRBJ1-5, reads EPEVTQTPSHQVTQMGQEVILRCVPISNHLYFYWYRQILGQKVEFLVSFYNNEISEKSEIFDDQFSVERPDGSNFTLKIRSTKLEDSAMYFCASSDQDITNQPQHFGDGTRLSIL.

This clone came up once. CDR3 nucleotide sequence: TGTGCCAGCAGCCAAGTGGCAGCGGGGAACTCAATCAATGAGCAGTTCTTC. Translation: CASSQVAAGNSINEQFF. The chain uses TRBV3-1 (or the pseudogene TRBV3-2) and TRBJ2-1, with 7 bases that match TRBD2. V shed 1 base, J shed 6 bases, and the junction held 12 bases outside the gene matches. The germline CDR1 and CDR2 sequences are LGHDT and YNNKEL (reference sequence). This CDR3 has 17 amino acids.

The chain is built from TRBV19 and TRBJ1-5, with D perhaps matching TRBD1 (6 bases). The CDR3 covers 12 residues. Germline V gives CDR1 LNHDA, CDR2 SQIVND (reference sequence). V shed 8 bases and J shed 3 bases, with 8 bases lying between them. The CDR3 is CASRTVNQPQHF. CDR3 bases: TGTGCCAGTCGGACAGTCAATCAGCCCCAGCATTTT.

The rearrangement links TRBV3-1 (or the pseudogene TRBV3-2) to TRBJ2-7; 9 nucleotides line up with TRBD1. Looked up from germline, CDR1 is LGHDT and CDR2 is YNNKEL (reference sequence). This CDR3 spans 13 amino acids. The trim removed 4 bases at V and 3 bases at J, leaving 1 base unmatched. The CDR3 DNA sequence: TGTGCCAGCAGCCGACAGGGGGTCTACGAGCAGTACTTC. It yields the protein CASSRQGVYEQYF.

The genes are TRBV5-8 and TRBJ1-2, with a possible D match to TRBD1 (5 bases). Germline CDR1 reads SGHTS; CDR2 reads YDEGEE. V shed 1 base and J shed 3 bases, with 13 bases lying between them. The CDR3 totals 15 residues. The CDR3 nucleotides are TGTGCCAGCAGCTTGAGGGGTGCGGGGGACTATGGCTACACCTTC. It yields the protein CASSLRGAGDYGYTF. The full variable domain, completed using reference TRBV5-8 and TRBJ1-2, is EAGVTQSPTHLIKTRGQQATLRCSPISGHTSVYWYQQALGLGLQFLLWYDEGEERNRGNFPPRFSGRQFPNYSSELNVNALELEDSALYLCASSLRGAGDYGYTFGSGTRLTVV.

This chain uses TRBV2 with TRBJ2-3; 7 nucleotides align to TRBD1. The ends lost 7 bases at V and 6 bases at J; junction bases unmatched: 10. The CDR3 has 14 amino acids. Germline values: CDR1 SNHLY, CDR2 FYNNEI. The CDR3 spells CASTRTEQGDTQYF. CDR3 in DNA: TGTGCCAGCACCCGGACAGAACAGGGGGATACGCAGTATTTT.

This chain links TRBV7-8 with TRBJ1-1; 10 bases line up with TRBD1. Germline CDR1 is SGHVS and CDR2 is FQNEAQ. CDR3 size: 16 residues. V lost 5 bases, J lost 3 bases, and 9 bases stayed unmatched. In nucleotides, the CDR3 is TGTGCCAGCAGCCTCCGACAGGGGGCAGGGGACACTGAAGCTTTCTTT. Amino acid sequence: CASSLRQGAGDTEAFF.

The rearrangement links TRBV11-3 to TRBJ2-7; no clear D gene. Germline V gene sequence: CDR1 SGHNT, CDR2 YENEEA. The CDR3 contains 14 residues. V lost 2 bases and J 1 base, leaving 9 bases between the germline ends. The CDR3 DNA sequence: TGTGCCAGCAGCTTAAATTGGCAGTCCTACGAGCAGTACTTC. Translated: CASSLNWQSYEQYF.

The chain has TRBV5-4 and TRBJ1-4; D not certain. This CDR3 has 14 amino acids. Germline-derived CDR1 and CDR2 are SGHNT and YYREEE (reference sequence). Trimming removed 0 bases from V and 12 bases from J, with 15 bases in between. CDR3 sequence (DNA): TGTGCCAGCAGCTTGGAAGGATTGCAGGATGAACTGTTTTTT. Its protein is CASSLEGLQDELFF.

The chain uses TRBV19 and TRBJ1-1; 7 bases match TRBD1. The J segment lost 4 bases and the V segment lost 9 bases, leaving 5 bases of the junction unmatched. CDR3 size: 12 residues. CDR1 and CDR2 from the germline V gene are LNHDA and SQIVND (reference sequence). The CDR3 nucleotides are TGTGCCAGCTCGGACAGGTTCACTGAAGCTTTCTTT. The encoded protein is CASSDRFTEAFF.

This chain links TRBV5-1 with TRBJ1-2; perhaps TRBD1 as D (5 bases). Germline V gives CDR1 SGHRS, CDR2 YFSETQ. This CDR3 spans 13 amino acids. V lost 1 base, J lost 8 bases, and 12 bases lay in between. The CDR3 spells CASSLTGAGGYTF. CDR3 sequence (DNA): TGCGCCAGCAGCTTGACCGGGGCGGGGGGCTACACCTTC.

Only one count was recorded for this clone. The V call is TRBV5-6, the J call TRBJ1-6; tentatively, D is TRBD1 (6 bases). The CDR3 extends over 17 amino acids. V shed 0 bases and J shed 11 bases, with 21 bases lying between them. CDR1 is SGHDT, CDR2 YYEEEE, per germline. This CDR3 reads CASSLADPTGREAPLHF. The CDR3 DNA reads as TGTGCCAGCAGCTTGGCGGATCCCACAGGGAGAGAAGCACCCCTCCACTTT.